These 19 T cell receptor beta chains were sequenced from one sample in a study of T cell repertoires in cytomegalovirus infection. TCRdb redid the calling of the reads with MiXCR, one entry per CDR3 protein. The table includes 310,000 or so distinct CDR3 sequences, roughly 24% detected once. Sequenced material: PBMCs. These receptors were collected from a human donor in good health (CMV status not recorded). Some clones in this sample may be carry-over from other donors' samples.

V is TRBV12-3 or TRBV12-4 and J is TRBJ2-7; TRBD2 matches 8 bases. Germline trimming cut 5 bases from V and 4 bases from J; bases unmatched to any gene: 7. The CDR3 is 14 amino acids. As DNA, the CDR3 is TGTGCCAGCAGTACTAGCGGTTACCAATACGAGCAGTACTTC. It encodes CASSTSGYQYEQYF.

The chain has TRBV5-5 and TRBJ1-5; TRBD1 is a possible D gene (5 bases). CDR1 and CDR2 from the germline V gene are SGHKS and YYEKEE (reference sequence). The CDR3 is 15 residues long. V was clipped by 3 bases and J by 7 bases, with 17 bases between them. The CDR3 coding sequence is TGTGCCAGCAGCTCAAAATGGGGGGGGGGACAGCCCCAGCATTTT. It yields the protein CASSSKWGGGQPQHF. The variable domain in full, completed from reference TRBV5-5 and TRBJ1-5, reads DAGVTQSPTHLIKTRGQQVTLRCSPISGHKSVSWYQQVLGQGPQFIFQYYEKEERGRGNFPDRFSARQFPNYSSELNVNALLLGDSALYLCASSSKWGGGQPQHFGDGTRLSIL.

The J gene is TRBJ2-1, the V gene TRBV29-1; the D gene is possibly TRBD1 (6 bases). The CDR3 loop spans 12 amino acids. V lost 3 bases, J lost 9 bases, and 12 bases lay in between. Germline CDR1 SQVTM, CDR2 ANQGSEA. The CDR3 loop is CSVEQGTSEQFF. The CDR3 DNA reads as TGCAGCGTTGAGCAGGGGACGAGTGAGCAGTTCTTC.

V gene TRBV7-9 combines with J gene TRBJ2-2, with 8 bases that match TRBD1. J was trimmed by 2 bases and V by 0 bases; bases with no gene match: 5. Germline V gene lookup returns CDR1 SEHNR and CDR2 FQNEAQ (reference sequence). The CDR3 is made up of 17 amino acids. This CDR3 is CASSLALGQGNTGELFF. The CDR3 nucleotides are TGTGCCAGCAGCTTAGCCCTTGGACAGGGCAACACCGGGGAGCTGTTTTTT.

This clonotype was seen only a few times. This chain links TRBV2 with TRBJ1-1; 8 nucleotides agree with TRBD1. The CDR3 totals 14 residues. From germline, CDR1 is SNHLY and CDR2 FYNNEI. J gave up 4 bases and V 7 bases, and 8 bases lay outside the gene matches. In nucleotides, the CDR3 is TGTGCCAGCAACGGACAGGGAATGGGCACTGAAGCTTTCTTT. Translation: CASNGQGMGTEAFF.

The chain links TRBV5-4 to TRBJ2-2, with unresolved D. V was clipped by 2 bases and J by 2 bases, with 10 bases between them. CDR1 is SGHNT, CDR2 YYREEE, per germline (reference sequence). This CDR3 spans 15 amino acids. Written as DNA, the CDR3 is TGTGCCAGCAGCTTCGGCGCGGAAAACACCGGGGAGCTGTTTTTT. Protein: CASSFGAENTGELFF.

The chain combines TRBV20-1 with TRBJ2-1; a weak D match, TRBD2 (6 bases). V lost 2 bases to trimming and J lost 6 bases, with 11 bases between them. Germline V gene lookup returns CDR1 DFQATT and CDR2 SNEGSKA (reference sequence). This CDR3 has 13 residues. The CDR3 loop is CSARNPSVNEQFF. The CDR3 DNA reads as TGCAGTGCTAGAAATCCTAGCGTCAATGAGCAGTTCTTC.

This chain connects TRBV6-2 or TRBV6-3 to TRBJ2-7, with TRBD1 as a possible D gene (6 bases). Germline-derived CDR1 and CDR2 are MNHEY and SVGEGT. V dropped 2 bases and J dropped 2 bases, with 13 bases sitting between them. The CDR3 loop spans 15 amino acids. The CDR3 loop reads CASSYNRDTTYEQYF. DNA for the CDR3: TGTGCCAGCAGTTACAACCGGGACACGACCTACGAGCAGTACTTC.

This rearrangement joins TRBV3-1 to TRBJ1-1, with D uncertain. V lost 4 bases to trimming and J lost 2 bases, with 11 bases between them. The CDR3 length is 14 residues. CDR1 is LGHDT and CDR2 is YNNKEL in the germline V gene (reference sequence). Written as DNA, the CDR3 is TGTGCCAGCAGCCCCTGGACGGATAACACTGAAGCTTTCTTT. Its protein is CASSPWTDNTEAFF.

This clonotype was observed a single time. The genes are TRBV29-1 and TRBJ2-1; 8 bases line up with TRBD1. This CDR3 spans 16 amino acids. Trimming at V came to 2 bases and at J to 0 bases, leaving 6 bases not matched to a gene. Per germline, CDR1 SQVTM and CDR2 ANQGSEA. The CDR3 sequence is CSVETGGTGSYNEQFF. In nucleotides, the CDR3 is TGCAGCGTTGAAACAGGAGGGACAGGCTCCTACAATGAGCAGTTCTTC.

This clonotype has ten or more counts. The chain combines TRBV7-2 with TRBJ1-1, with D unresolved. The CDR3 covers 13 residues. The V and J ends lost 5 bases and 5 bases respectively, with 12 bases between them. The germline CDR1 and CDR2 sequences are SGHTA and FQGNSA. This CDR3 reads CASSPQRDTEAFF. DNA of the CDR3: TGTGCCAGCAGCCCCCAGAGGGATACTGAAGCTTTCTTT.

This clonotype has ten or more counts. The chain couples TRBV2 to TRBJ1-2; tentatively, D is TRBD1 (5 bases). The CDR3 loop spans 15 amino acids. Germline V CDR1 and CDR2: SNHLY, FYNNEI. V lost 2 bases and J 8 bases, leaving 18 bases between the germline ends. CDR3 bases: TGTGCCAGCAGTGAAAGGGACTTTGGGAGAGAGGGCTACACCTTC. It codes for CASSERDFGREGYTF.

Of note for this clonotype: A much larger clone lies a single base off, so this may be a read error. V and J are TRBV7-2 and TRBJ1-3, with TRBD1 matching over 7 bases. Germline values: CDR1 SGHTA, CDR2 FQGNSA. J was trimmed by 5 bases and V by 5 bases; bases with no gene match: 12. This CDR3 region has 16 residues. CDR3 DNA sequence: TGTGCCAGCAGCGAGACAGGGCTATTGGATAGAAACACCATATATTTT. Residues: CASSETGLLDRNTIYF.

There are many counts of this clonotype. The CDR3 nucleotides are TGTGCCAGCAGCCAATTTTGGAGCCAAGAGACCCAGTACTTC. It yields the protein CASSQFWSQETQYF. The genes are TRBV7-2 and TRBJ2-5; no definite D call. This CDR3 has 14 residues. V lost 5 bases, J lost 1 base, and 11 bases lay in between. Per the germline V gene, CDR1 is SGHTA and CDR2 is FQGNSA. Full variable domain (outside the CDR3, taken from reference TRBV7-2 and TRBJ2-5): GAGVSQSPSNKVTEKGKDVELRCDPISGHTALYWYRQSLGQGLEFLIYFQGNSAPDKSGLPSDRFSAERTGGSVSTLTIQRTQQEDSAVYLCASSQFWSQETQYFGPGTRLLVL.

This clonotype turned up a few times. This chain's CDR3 is CASTIWGQGEAFF. The CDR3, as DNA: TGTGCCAGTACCATATGGGGACAGGGTGAAGCTTTCTTT. The chain recombines TRBV19 with TRBJ1-1, with TRBD1 identical over 9 bases. The CDR3 has 13 amino acids. V lost 7 bases to trimming and J lost 7 bases; unmatched junction nucleotides: 7. Germline V gene lookup returns CDR1 LNHDA and CDR2 SQIVND (reference sequence).

In this sample, this clonotype turned up a few times. The chain joins TRBV28 to TRBJ2-4; D gene uncertain. CDR1 and CDR2 from the germline V gene are MDHEN and SYDVKM. Trimming pared 8 bases from V and 3 bases from J, leaving 17 bases between. This CDR3 has 15 residues. CDR3 DNA sequence: TGTGCCAGCCTCGCTGCAGGCCTGGGCAAAAACATTCAGTACTTC. The encoded protein is CASLAAGLGKNIQYF.

The sample holds many counts of this clonotype. The rearrangement uses TRBV7-2 and TRBJ2-1, with D perhaps TRBD1 or TRBD2 (5 bases each). The CDR3 has 18 amino acids. CDR1 and CDR2 from the germline V gene are SGHTA and FQGNSA. V lost 5 bases and J 0 bases, leaving 20 bases between the germline ends. CDR3 nucleotides: TGTGCCAGCAGCCATGGGACCCATTTGCTGAGCTCCTACAATGAGCAGTTCTTC. The encoded protein is CASSHGTHLLSSYNEQFF.

V usage is TRBV10-3 and J usage is TRBJ2-7; 7 nucleotides align to TRBD1. The germline V gene has CDR1 ENHRY and CDR2 SYGVKD. V lost 8 bases to trimming and J lost 0 bases; unmatched junction nucleotides: 13. The CDR3 has 16 residues. The CDR3 loop reads CAIQGLTGTDSYEQYF. The CDR3 nucleotides read TGTGCCATCCAGGGGCTTACCGGGACAGACTCCTACGAGCAGTACTTC.

This clonotype was seen at least ten times. As DNA, the CDR3 is TGTGCCAGCAGCCCCGTCGCAAAGCGGGACACCGGGGAGCTGTTTTTT. The encoded protein is CASSPVAKRDTGELFF. This chain connects TRBV7-2 to TRBJ2-2, with a weak D call TRBD2 (6 bases). Trimming stripped 5 bases from V and 3 bases from J, with 16 bases between. Germline-derived CDR1 and CDR2 are SGHTA and FQGNSA. This CDR3 is 16 amino acids long.